The next 21 T cell receptor beta chains were all read from a single sample in a study of T cell responses to AZD1222 COVID-19 vaccine. The repertoire was sequenced with immunoSEQ multiplex PCR; TCRdb's copy has only in-frame clones and lacks some. The table includes some 150,000 clones, 86% detected once. The sample was peripheral blood, taken 28 days after the second AZD1222 dose. These receptors were collected from an adult who received the AZD1222 COVID-19 vaccine.

The V gene is TRBV18, the J gene TRBJ2-5; D possibly corresponds to TRBD2 (5 bases). Germline V CDR1 and CDR2: KGHSH, LQKENI. The CDR3 extends over 13 amino acids. V was trimmed by 0 bases and J by 4 bases, leaving 6 bases between them. As DNA, the CDR3 is TGTGCCAGCTCACCACCGGGGAGAGAGACCCAGTACTTC. It encodes CASSPPGRETQYF.

V gene TRBV19 combines with J gene TRBJ1-1; D not resolved. V lost 0 bases to trimming and J lost 1 base, with 12 bases between them. The CDR3 has 16 residues. Germline V gene data show CDR1 as LNHDA and CDR2 as SQIVND (reference sequence). The CDR3 sequence is CASSIDHLASNTEAFF. CDR3 nucleotides: TGTGCCAGTAGTATAGATCATCTAGCCTCGAACACTGAAGCTTTCTTT.

The chain employs TRBV27 and TRBJ2-7; D perhaps matches TRBD1 (5 bases). V lost 2 bases, J lost 5 bases, and 10 bases lay in between. The CDR3 extends over 13 amino acids. CDR1 and CDR2 (germline): MNHEY, SMNVEV (reference sequence). The CDR3 sequence is CASSLEGRDEQYF. Written as DNA, the CDR3 is TGTGCCAGCAGTTTAGAAGGCAGGGACGAGCAGTACTTC.

The V and J genes are TRBV9 and TRBJ1-1; TRBD1 aligns across 7 bases. J lost 1 base, V lost 3 bases, and 3 bases had no gene match. Per germline, CDR1 SGDLS and CDR2 YYNGEE. The CDR3 loop spans 14 amino acids. Here the CDR3 reads CASSAGQANTEAFF. Here the CDR3 DNA reads TGTGCCAGCAGCGCCGGACAGGCGAACACTGAAGCTTTCTTT.

The chain has TRBV19 and TRBJ1-1; 7 bases match TRBD1. V lost 5 bases, J lost 3 bases, and 9 bases stayed unmatched. Looked up from germline, CDR1 is LNHDA and CDR2 is SQIVND (reference sequence). CDR3 size: 15 residues. The CDR3 loop is CASSVNRGEDTEAFF. The CDR3 DNA is TGTGCCAGTAGTGTAAACAGGGGAGAGGACACTGAAGCTTTCTTT. Full variable domain (remainder filled in from reference TRBV19 and TRBJ1-1): DGGITQSPKYLFRKEGQNVTLSCEQNLNHDAMYWYRQDPGQGLRLIYYSQIVNDFQKGDIAEGYSVSREKKESFPLTVTSAQKNPTAFYLCASSVNRGEDTEAFFGQGTRLTVV.

Concerning this clone: This CDR3 is also generated by other DNA sequences in the sample. The chain couples TRBV7-9 to TRBJ1-3, with D possibly TRBD1 on 6 matching bases. The CDR3 has 14 amino acids. Germline V CDR1 and CDR2: SEHNR, FQNEAQ (reference sequence). The V end was cut by 5 bases, the J end by 2 bases, with 10 bases between. The CDR3 region is CASSLQGPGNTIYF. In DNA, the CDR3 is TGTGCCAGCAGCCTACAGGGCCCTGGAAACACCATATATTTT.

V and J are TRBV6-5 and TRBJ1-3; D not certain. Trimming pared 10 bases from V and 2 bases from J, leaving 12 bases between. The germline V gene encodes CDR1 MNHEY and CDR2 SVGAGI. This CDR3 has 13 residues. This CDR3 is CATRTGAGNTIYF. CDR3 nucleotide sequence: TGTGCCACCCGGACCGGCGCTGGAAACACCATATATTTT.

The chain couples TRBV9 to TRBJ1-2; 10 bases line up with TRBD1. This CDR3 contains 17 residues. J was trimmed by 8 bases and V by 0 bases; bases with no gene match: 13. CDR1 is SGDLS, CDR2 YYNGEE, per germline. CDR3 sequence (DNA): TGTGCCAGCAGCGTAGGTTCGGGACAGGGGATGGTACGCGGCTACACCTTC. It is translated as CASSVGSGQGMVRGYTF. The whole variable domain, filled in from reference TRBV9 and TRBJ1-2, reads DSGVTQTPKHLITATGQRVTLRCSPRSGDLSVYWYQQSLDQGLQFLIQYYNGEERAKGNILERFSAQQFPDLHSELNLSSLELGDSALYFCASSVGSGQGMVRGYTFGSGTRLTVV.

This chain links TRBV30 with TRBJ1-1, with a possible D match to TRBD1 (5 bases). Trimming stripped 2 bases from V and 13 bases from J, with 23 bases between. The germline CDR1 and CDR2 sequences are GTSNPN and SVGIG (reference sequence). The CDR3 totals 14 residues. The CDR3 region is CAWSYKAPGARGFF. The CDR3 DNA reads TGTGCCTGGAGTTATAAGGCACCTGGGGCAAGGGGTTTCTTT.

This clone was observed a single time. The gene calls are TRBV27 and TRBJ1-4, with 9 nucleotides matching TRBD1. CDR1 is MNHEY and CDR2 is SMNVEV in the germline V gene (reference sequence). The CDR3 runs to 17 residues. V dropped 0 bases and J dropped 8; count of bases not matched to a gene: 10. The CDR3 here is CASSLSGTGYTYEKLFF. The CDR3 DNA reads TGTGCCAGCAGTTTATCTGGGACAGGGTACACGTACGAAAAACTGTTTTTT.

The chain links TRBV5-4 to TRBJ2-3, with D possibly TRBD1 on 6 matching bases. The CDR3 has 14 amino acids. Germline V gene sequence: CDR1 SGHNT, CDR2 YYREEE (reference sequence). Trimming removed 3 bases at V and 0 bases at J, with 8 bases between. The DNA of the CDR3 is TGTGCCAGCAGCTGGGGGACAAGCACAGATACGCAGTATTTT. This sequence encodes CASSWGTSTDTQYF. Together with reference TRBV5-4 and TRBJ2-3, the CDR3 gives the full variable domain: ETGVTQSPTHLIKTRGQQVTLRCSSQSGHNTVSWYQQALGQGPQFIFQYYREEENGRGNFPPRFSGLQFPNYSSELNVNALELDDSALYLCASSWGTSTDTQYFGPGTRLTVL.

This chain uses TRBV25-1 with TRBJ1-5, with D possibly matching TRBD1 (6 bases). With 2 bases removed from V and 0 bases from J, the gap between germline ends came to 14 bases. Germline V lookup: CDR1 MGHDK, CDR2 SYGVNS. The CDR3 is 17 amino acids. DNA for the CDR3: TGTGCCAGCAGTGAACCAGGGGATATTTATAGCAATCAGCCCCAGCATTTT. Protein sequence: CASSEPGDIYSNQPQHF.

This clone was seen a single time. This chain links TRBV29-1 with TRBJ2-3, with TRBD1 as a possible D gene (8 bases). This CDR3 comprises 12 residues. V dropped 4 bases and J dropped 14 bases, with 19 bases sitting between them. CDR1 and CDR2 from the germline V gene are SQVTM and ANQGSEA. CDR3 residues: CSVGDGQGGAYF. DNA for the CDR3: TGCAGCGTTGGAGACGGACAGGGAGGGGCGTATTTT.

The chain joins TRBV29-1 to TRBJ2-5; D unclear. Germline CDR1 SQVTM, CDR2 ANQGSEA. Trimming left V 4 bases short and J 3 bases short, with 9 bases between. CDR3 length: 12 amino acids. CDR3 amino acids: CSVGNSEETQYF. CDR3 DNA sequence: TGCAGCGTTGGCAACTCTGAAGAGACCCAGTACTTC.

This clone occurred a few times. The chain joins TRBV30 to TRBJ1-2; D remains unclear. Looked up from germline, CDR1 is GTSNPN and CDR2 is SVGIG (reference sequence). Trimming left V 0 bases short and J 8 bases short, with 7 bases between. The CDR3 runs to 11 residues. In DNA form, the CDR3 reads TGTGCCTGGAGTGTAGGTGCGGGCTACACCTTC. Translating it yields CAWSVGAGYTF.

The chain couples TRBV3-1 (or the pseudogene TRBV3-2) to TRBJ1-2; unclear D gene. CDR3 length: 14 amino acids. Trimming cost V 4 bases and J 1 base, with 10 bases left between them. Germline V gene data show CDR1 as LGHDT and CDR2 as YNNKEL (reference sequence). CDR3 nucleotide sequence: TGTGCCAGCAGCCCCAGGACGGGTAACTATGGCTACACCTTC. It translates to CASSPRTGNYGYTF.

The rearrangement uses TRBV7-9 and TRBJ1-3, with 10 bases aligning to TRBD1. This CDR3 region has 17 residues. The germline V gene encodes CDR1 SEHNR and CDR2 FQNEAQ (reference sequence). V lost 5 bases, J lost 0 bases, and 7 bases stayed unmatched. CDR3 region: CASSARQGALSGNTIYF. In nucleotides, the CDR3 is TGTGCCAGCAGCGCGCGACAGGGGGCCCTCTCTGGAAACACCATATATTTT.

The V and J genes are TRBV7-2 and TRBJ2-7; D might be TRBD2 (6 bases). CDR1 is SGHTA, CDR2 FQGNSA, per germline. CDR3 length: 15 residues. V lost 2 bases to trimming and J lost 9 bases, with 20 bases between them. The CDR3 DNA follows: TGTGCCAGCAGCTTACTGCCGGGACTGGGGGAGTCGCAGTACTTC. This translates into CASSLLPGLGESQYF.

The V call is TRBV19, the J call TRBJ2-7; TRBD2 agrees at 15 bases. CDR1 is LNHDA and CDR2 is SQIVND in the germline V gene (reference sequence). V trimming: 7 bases; J trimming: 4 bases; junction bases outside the gene matches: 5. The CDR3 is made up of 15 amino acids. The CDR3 nucleotides read TGTGCCAGTACCCCGGGACTAGCGGGAGGTTACGAGCAGTACTTC. Amino acid sequence: CASTPGLAGGYEQYF.

CDR3 nucleotide sequence: TGTGCCAGCAGTTTTGACAGGGTAGACTATGGCTACACCTTC. Protein product: CASSFDRVDYGYTF. The gene calls are TRBV28 and TRBJ1-2; 7 positions agree with TRBD1. The CDR3 is 14 residues long. V shed 3 bases, J shed 3 bases, and the junction held 4 bases outside the gene matches. Germline V gene data show CDR1 as MDHEN and CDR2 as SYDVKM.

The chain joins TRBV9 to TRBJ2-5; D remains ambiguous. The V gene lost 4 bases and the J gene lost 5 bases, with 15 bases spanning the gap. The CDR3 consists of 14 residues. The germline gives CDR1 SGDLS, CDR2 YYNGEE. The CDR3 sequence: CASSPDGRSETQYF. Here the CDR3 DNA reads TGTGCCAGCAGCCCCGACGGTAGATCGGAGACCCAGTACTTC.